A few counts support the clone carrying this T cell receptor beta chain. Its antigen remains unknown. MiXCR, applied by TCRdb to the 5' RACE reads, yields one record per CDR3 protein. The sample shows approximately 500,000 distinct CDR3 sequences, roughly 12% of them seen only once. The sample is drawn from a study of CD8 T cells in ankylosing spondylitis. Study-wide results and caveats: As for the disease-linked clones, they showed a CD8+ phenotype and occurred at relatively low frequencies in peripheral blood. Within matched ankylosing spondylitis synovial fluid, disease-linked clones were reportedly significantly enriched. Seemingly characteristic of ankylosing spondylitis blood was a TCR beta motif consisting of fewer than 10 highly homologous variants.

J gave up 5 bases and V 6 bases, and 4 bases lay outside the gene matches. The CDR3 is 13 residues long. Germline V CDR1 and CDR2: DFQATT, SNEGSKA (reference sequence). This clonotype originated in a male donor with ankylosing spondylitis. Sequencing input: blood, either unsorted or a sorted T cell fraction (not recorded which). V usage is TRBV20-1 and J usage is TRBJ2-1, with 10 nucleotides matching TRBD2. CDR3 sequence: CSASSGSDNEQFF. CDR3 nucleotides: TGCAGTGCCTCTAGCGGGAGCGACAATGAGCAGTTCTTC.